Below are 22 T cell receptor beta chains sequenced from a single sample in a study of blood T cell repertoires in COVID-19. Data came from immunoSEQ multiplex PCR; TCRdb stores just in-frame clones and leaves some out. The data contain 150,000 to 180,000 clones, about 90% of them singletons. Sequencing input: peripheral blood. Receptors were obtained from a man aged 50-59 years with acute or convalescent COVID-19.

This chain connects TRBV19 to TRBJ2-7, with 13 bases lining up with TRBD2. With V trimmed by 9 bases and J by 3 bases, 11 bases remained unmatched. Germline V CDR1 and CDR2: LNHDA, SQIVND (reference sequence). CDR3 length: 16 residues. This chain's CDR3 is CASGHMGTSGNYEQYF. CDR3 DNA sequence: TGTGCCAGCGGCCACATGGGGACTAGCGGGAACTACGAGCAGTACTTC.

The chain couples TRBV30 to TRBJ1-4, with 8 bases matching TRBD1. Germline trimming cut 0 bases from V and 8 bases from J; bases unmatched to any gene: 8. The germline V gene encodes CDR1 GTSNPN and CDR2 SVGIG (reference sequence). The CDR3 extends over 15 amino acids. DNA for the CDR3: TGTGCCTGGAGTGTACCGACAGGGGAAGAAGAAAAACTGTTTTTT. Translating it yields CAWSVPTGEEEKLFF.

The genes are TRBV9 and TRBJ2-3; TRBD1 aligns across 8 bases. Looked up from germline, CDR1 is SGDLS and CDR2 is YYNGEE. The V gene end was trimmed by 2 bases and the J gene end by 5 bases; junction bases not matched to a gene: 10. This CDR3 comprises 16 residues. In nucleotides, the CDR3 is TGTGCCAGCAGCGTCCAAAACAGGGGGTATGGAGATACGCAGTATTTT. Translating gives CASSVQNRGYGDTQYF.

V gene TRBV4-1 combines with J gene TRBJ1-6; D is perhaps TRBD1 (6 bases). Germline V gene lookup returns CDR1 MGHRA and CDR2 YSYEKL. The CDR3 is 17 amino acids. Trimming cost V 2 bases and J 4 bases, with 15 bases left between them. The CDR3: CASSQTPLTGYNSPLHF. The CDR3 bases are TGCGCCAGCAGCCAAACTCCCTTGACAGGATATAATTCACCCCTCCACTTT.

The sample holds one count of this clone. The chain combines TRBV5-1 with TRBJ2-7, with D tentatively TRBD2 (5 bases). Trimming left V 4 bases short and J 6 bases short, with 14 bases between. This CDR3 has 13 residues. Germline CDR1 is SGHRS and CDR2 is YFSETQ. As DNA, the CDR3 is TGCGCCAGCAGCCCCGGGAACGCCCCCGAGCAGTACTTC. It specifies CASSPGNAPEQYF.

CDR3 bases: TGTGCCAGCAGGGTACGGGAGCTCGAAGCTTTCTTT. Amino acids: CASRVRELEAFF. The chain combines TRBV28 with TRBJ1-1; D gene ambiguous. Trimming stripped 6 bases from V and 8 bases from J, with 13 bases between. The V gene's germline CDR1 is MDHEN and CDR2 SYDVKM. This CDR3 spans 12 amino acids.

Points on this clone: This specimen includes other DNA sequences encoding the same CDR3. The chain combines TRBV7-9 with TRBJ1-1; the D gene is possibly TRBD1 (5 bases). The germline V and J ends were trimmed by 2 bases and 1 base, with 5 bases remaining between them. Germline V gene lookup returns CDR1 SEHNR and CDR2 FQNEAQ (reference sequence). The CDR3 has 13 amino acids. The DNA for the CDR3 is TGTGCCAGCAGCTTACAGGGGAACACTGAAGCTTTCTTT. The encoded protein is CASSLQGNTEAFF.

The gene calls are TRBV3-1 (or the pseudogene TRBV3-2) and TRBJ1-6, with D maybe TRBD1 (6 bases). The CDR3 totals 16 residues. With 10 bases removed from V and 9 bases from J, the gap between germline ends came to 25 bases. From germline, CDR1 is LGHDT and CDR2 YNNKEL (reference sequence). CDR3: CATRTSHRVLGSPLHF. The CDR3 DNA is TGTGCCACCAGGACCTCCCACAGGGTACTTGGTTCACCCCTCCACTTT.

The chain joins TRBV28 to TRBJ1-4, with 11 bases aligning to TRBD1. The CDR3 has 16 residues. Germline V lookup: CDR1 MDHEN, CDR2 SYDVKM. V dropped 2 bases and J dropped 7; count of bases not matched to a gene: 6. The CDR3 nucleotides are TGTGCCAGCAGTTTACCGGGACAGGGGGTGGGTGAAAAACTGTTTTTT. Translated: CASSLPGQGVGEKLFF.

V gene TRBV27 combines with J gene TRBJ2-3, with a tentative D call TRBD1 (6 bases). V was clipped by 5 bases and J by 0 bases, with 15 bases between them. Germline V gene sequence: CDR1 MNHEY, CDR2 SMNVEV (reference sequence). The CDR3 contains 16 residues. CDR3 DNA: TGTGCCAGCAGTCTCCTCTGGGACAAGAGCACAGATACGCAGTATTTT. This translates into CASSLLWDKSTDTQYF.

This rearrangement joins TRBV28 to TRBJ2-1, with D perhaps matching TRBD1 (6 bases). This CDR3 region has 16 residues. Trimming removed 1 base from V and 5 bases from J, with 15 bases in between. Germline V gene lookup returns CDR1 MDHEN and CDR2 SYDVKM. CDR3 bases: TGTGCCAGCAGTTTATTGGGGATGGGACACGACAATGAGCAGTTCTTC. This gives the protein CASSLLGMGHDNEQFF.

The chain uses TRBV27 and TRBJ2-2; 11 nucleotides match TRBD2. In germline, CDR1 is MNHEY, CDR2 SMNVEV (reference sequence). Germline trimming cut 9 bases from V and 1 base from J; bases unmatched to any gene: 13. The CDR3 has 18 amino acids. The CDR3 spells CASTPGLAAYKNTGELFF. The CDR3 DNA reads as TGTGCCAGTACCCCGGGACTAGCGGCCTATAAGAACACCGGGGAGCTGTTTTTT.

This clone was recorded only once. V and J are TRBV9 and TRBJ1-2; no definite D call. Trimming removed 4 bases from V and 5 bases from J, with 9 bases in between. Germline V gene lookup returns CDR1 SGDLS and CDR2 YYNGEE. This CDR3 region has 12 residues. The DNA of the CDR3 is TGTGCCAGCAGCAGACGGGAATATGGCTACACCTTC. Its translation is CASSRREYGYTF.

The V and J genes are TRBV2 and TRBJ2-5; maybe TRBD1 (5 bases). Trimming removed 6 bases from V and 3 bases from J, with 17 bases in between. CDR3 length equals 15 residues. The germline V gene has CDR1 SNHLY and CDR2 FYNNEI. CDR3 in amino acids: CASRGIGQGEETQYF. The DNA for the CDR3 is TGTGCCAGCAGGGGGATCGGGCAGGGCGAAGAGACCCAGTACTTC.

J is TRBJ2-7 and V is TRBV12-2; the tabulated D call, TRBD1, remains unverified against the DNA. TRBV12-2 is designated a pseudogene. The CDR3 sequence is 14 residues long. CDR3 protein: CASRFWTRCYEQYV. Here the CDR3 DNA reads TGTGCAAGTCGCTTTTGGACACGATGCTACGAGCAGTACGTC.

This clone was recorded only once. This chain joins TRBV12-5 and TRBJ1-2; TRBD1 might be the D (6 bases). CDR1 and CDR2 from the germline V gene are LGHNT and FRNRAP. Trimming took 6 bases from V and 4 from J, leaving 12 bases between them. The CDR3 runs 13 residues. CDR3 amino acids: CASGSDSSYGYTF. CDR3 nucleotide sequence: TGTGCTAGTGGGTCGGACAGCAGCTATGGCTACACCTTC.

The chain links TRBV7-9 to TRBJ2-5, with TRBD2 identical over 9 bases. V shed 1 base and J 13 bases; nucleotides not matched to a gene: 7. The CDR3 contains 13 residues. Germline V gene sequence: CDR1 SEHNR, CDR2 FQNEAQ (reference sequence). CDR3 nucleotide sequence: TGTGCCAGCAGCTTAGGGACTAGCGCCCCCGGGTACTTC. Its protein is CASSLGTSAPGYF.

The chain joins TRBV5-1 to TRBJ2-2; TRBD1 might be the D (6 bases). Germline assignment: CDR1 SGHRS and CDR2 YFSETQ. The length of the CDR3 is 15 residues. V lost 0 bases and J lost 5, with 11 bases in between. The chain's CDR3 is CASSLAGAWTGELFF. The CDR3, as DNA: TGCGCCAGCAGCTTGGCAGGGGCGTGGACCGGGGAGCTGTTTTTT.

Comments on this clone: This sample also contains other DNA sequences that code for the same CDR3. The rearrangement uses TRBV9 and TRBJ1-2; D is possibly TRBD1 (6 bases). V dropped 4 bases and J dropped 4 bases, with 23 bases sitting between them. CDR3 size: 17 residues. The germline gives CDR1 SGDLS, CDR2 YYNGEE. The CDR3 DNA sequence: TGTGCCAGCAGCTTCACAAGAGGGGGGGCGGCGGGCTATGGCTACACCTTC. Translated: CASSFTRGGAAGYGYTF. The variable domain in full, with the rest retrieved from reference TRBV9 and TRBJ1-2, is DSGVTQTPKHLITATGQRVTLRCSPRSGDLSVYWYQQSLDQGLQFLIQYYNGEERAKGNILERFSAQQFPDLHSELNLSSLELGDSALYFCASSFTRGGAAGYGYTFGSGTRLTVV.

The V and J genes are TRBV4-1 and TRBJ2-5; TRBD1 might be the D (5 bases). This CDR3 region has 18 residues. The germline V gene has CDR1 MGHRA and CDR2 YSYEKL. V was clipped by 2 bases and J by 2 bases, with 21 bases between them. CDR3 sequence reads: CASSQSLHRGQSQETQYF. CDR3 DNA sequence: TGCGCCAGCAGCCAATCCCTCCACCGAGGACAATCGCAAGAGACCCAGTACTTC.

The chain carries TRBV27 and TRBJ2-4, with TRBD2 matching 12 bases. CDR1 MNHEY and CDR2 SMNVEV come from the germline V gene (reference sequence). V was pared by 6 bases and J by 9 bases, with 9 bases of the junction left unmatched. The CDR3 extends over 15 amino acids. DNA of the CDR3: TGTGCCAGCAGACGACTAGCGGGAGCGTCTAGCATTCAGTACTTC. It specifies CASRRLAGASSIQYF.

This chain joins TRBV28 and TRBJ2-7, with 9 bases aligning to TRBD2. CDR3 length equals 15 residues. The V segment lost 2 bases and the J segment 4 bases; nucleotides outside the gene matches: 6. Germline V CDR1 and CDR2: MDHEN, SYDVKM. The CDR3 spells CASSLDPSGKYEQYF. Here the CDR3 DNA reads TGTGCCAGCAGTTTAGATCCTAGCGGGAAGTACGAGCAGTACTTC.